These 10 T cell receptor beta chains were all obtained from the same sample, sequenced in a study of cytomegalovirus exposure and HLA in healthy donors. PCR used 60 Vbeta primers and 13 Jbeta primers. The protocol was immunoSEQ multiplex PCR, while the TCRdb copy is restricted to in-frame clones and leaves out a portion. The data hold 90,000 to 100,000 clones, with over 65% observed a single time. Material for sequencing was PBMCs. The receptors were sampled from a man aged 30 to 39 in good health and CMV-seronegative.

The chain uses TRBV29-1 and TRBJ1-3; no firm D call. The V gene lost 2 bases and the J gene lost 0 bases, with 8 bases spanning the gap. In germline, CDR1 is SQVTM, CDR2 ANQGSEA. The CDR3 is made up of 14 amino acids. Here the CDR3 reads CSVERGVSGNTIYF. CDR3 in DNA: TGCAGCGTTGAAAGAGGAGTCTCTGGAAACACCATATATTTT.

In nucleotides, the CDR3 is TGCAGCGTTGAAGACCCAACTAGGTCGGACGAGCAGTACTTC. Protein sequence: CSVEDPTRSDEQYF. V usage is TRBV29-1 and J usage is TRBJ2-7; TRBD2 might be the D (5 bases). The length of the CDR3 is 14 residues. V was shortened by 0 bases and J by 5 bases, with 14 bases between the two germline ends. Germline V gives CDR1 SQVTM, CDR2 ANQGSEA.

The chain uses TRBV7-9 and TRBJ1-5, with D possibly being TRBD1 (5 bases). From germline, CDR1 is SEHNR and CDR2 FQNEAQ (reference sequence). CDR3 size: 14 residues. V was shortened by 3 bases and J by 5 bases, with 11 bases between the two germline ends. The CDR3: CASSFQGVDQPQHF. DNA for the CDR3: TGTGCCAGCAGCTTCCAAGGGGTGGATCAGCCCCAGCATTTT.

This clone was seen a handful of times. The chain combines TRBV7-9 with TRBJ2-7; D perhaps matches TRBD1 (7 bases). V gave up 1 base and J gave up 4 bases, with 14 bases separating them. In germline, CDR1 is SEHNR, CDR2 FQNEAQ (reference sequence). This CDR3 contains 15 residues. CDR3 bases: TGTGCCAGCAGCTTAGTCGGGGGACAGACTTACGAGCAGTACTTC. This sequence encodes CASSLVGGQTYEQYF.

The V and J genes are TRBV27 and TRBJ1-5; D remains unclear. The CDR3 is 15 residues long. V lost 6 bases to trimming and J lost 2 bases, with 14 bases between them. Germline V CDR1 and CDR2: MNHEY, SMNVEV (reference sequence). This CDR3 reads CASSPNWEGNQPQHF. CDR3 sequence (DNA): TGTGCCAGCAGCCCTAATTGGGAGGGCAATCAGCCCCAGCATTTT.

This clone appeared a few times. The V and J genes are TRBV7-9 and TRBJ1-1, with 8 positions matching TRBD1. The CDR3 spans 14 residues. Germline assignment: CDR1 SEHNR and CDR2 FQNEAQ (reference sequence). Losses at the gene ends were 3 bases for V and 7 bases for J; bases not matched to a gene: 7. The CDR3 here is CASSFASRGLEAFF. CDR3 bases: TGTGCCAGCAGCTTTGCCTCCAGGGGGCTTGAAGCTTTCTTT.

This clone has a handful of counts. This chain links TRBV5-1 with TRBJ2-1, with TRBD2 matching 15 bases. The germline V gene has CDR1 SGHRS and CDR2 YFSETQ. This CDR3 region has 15 residues. Trimming took 7 bases from V and 6 from J; bases not matched to a gene: 5. CDR3 nucleotides: TGCGCCAGCGGACTAGCGGGAGGGCTAAGCAATGAGCAGTTCTTC. Its translation is CASGLAGGLSNEQFF.

This clone occurred a few times. As DNA, the CDR3 is TGTGCCAGCAGTGTCGGCAGGGGGTCCACTGAAGCTTTCTTT. It translates to CASSVGRGSTEAFF. The chain joins TRBV6-1 to TRBJ1-1; 7 bases match TRBD1. This CDR3 comprises 14 residues. V shed 4 bases and J 4 bases; nucleotides not matched to a gene: 6. Germline V lookup: CDR1 MNHNS, CDR2 SASEGT.

CDR3 bases: TGTGCCAGCAGCGACGGGACAGGTGATTTCTATGGCTACACCTTC. This translates into CASSDGTGDFYGYTF. The chain couples TRBV5-6 to TRBJ1-2, with 8 positions matching TRBD1. This CDR3 region has 15 residues. Germline lookup yields CDR1 SGHDT and CDR2 YYEEEE. V dropped 4 bases and J dropped 4; count of bases not matched to a gene: 9.

This chain connects TRBV6-5 to TRBJ1-2, with TRBD1 matching 7 bases. Germline values: CDR1 MNHEY, CDR2 SVGAGI. Losses at the gene ends were 5 bases for V and 2 bases for J; bases not matched to a gene: 8. The CDR3 sequence is 15 residues long. In DNA form, the CDR3 reads TGTGCCAGCAGTGGGCCAGGGACAGACAACTATGGCTACACCTTC. It encodes CASSGPGTDNYGYTF.